The rows below give T cell receptor beta chains drawn from one sample of a study of shared clonotypes between healthy human individuals. Profiled with immunoSEQ multiplex PCR; TCRdb holds only in-frame clones, not every one. The sample includes about 2,500,000 clones, around 90% of them seen just once. Input material: naive CD4+ T cells sorted from blood. These TCRs come from a man in his late teens or twenties in good health. Each CDR3 is given with its conserved first and last residue. D genes are given only for firm matches. Clone size, where shown, is once, few, many, or a class for clones that have expanded.

NA,TRBJ2-7,once,TRBV4-1,TGCGCCAGCAGCCAACCTTTAGACGGGAGCCCTCCCTCCTACGAGCAGTACTTC,CASSQPLDGSPPSYEQYF
NA,TRBJ2-5,NA,TRBV5-8,TGTGCCAGCAGCTTGGGACAGGTAGAAGAGACCCAGTACTTC,CASSLGQVEETQYF
TRBD2,TRBJ2-1,NA,TRBV5-4,TGTGCCAGCAGCTGGGGACTAGCGGTAAACAATGAGCAGTTCTTC,CASSWGLAVNNEQFF
TRBD2,TRBJ2-5,NA,TRBV19,TGTGCCAGTAGTACAGGACTAGCGGGAAGGGAGACCCAGTACTTC,CASSTGLAGRETQYF
NA,TRBJ2-4,once,TRBV11-2,TGTGCCAGCAGCTTATCTGGCTCGGGGGCCAAAAACATTCAGTACTTC,CASSLSGSGAKNIQYF
NA,TRBJ1-2,NA,TRBV6-1,TGTGCCAGCAGTGAGAACAGGTCCTATGGCTACACCTTC,CASSENRSYGYTF
TRBD1,TRBJ2-1,NA,TRBV7-9,TGTGCCAGCAGCTTAGGACAGGGGGGTTACAATGAGCAGTTCTTC,CASSLGQGGYNEQFF
TRBD2,TRBJ2-4,once,TRBV5-4,TGTGCCAGCAGCTTCGGGAGGGACATTCAGTACTTC,CASSFGRDIQYF
NA,TRBJ1-5,few,TRBV4-1,TGCGCCAGCAGCCAGGGAGACGGAGAGTATAGCAATCAGCCCCAGCATTTT,CASSQGDGEYSNQPQHF
TRBD1,TRBJ1-2,NA,TRBV4-1,TGCGCCAGCAGCCAAGCGGGACAGGGGGCGCGCGGCTACACCTTC,CASSQAGQGARGYTF